The 22 T cell receptor beta chains below all came from one sample that was sequenced in a study of blood T cell repertoires in COVID-19. Using immunoSEQ multiplex PCR, the repertoire was profiled, and TCRdb retains in-frame clones only, with some absent. The sample lists about 210,000 clones, about nine tenths occurring once. The source material was PBMCs or T cells enriched from blood (not recorded which). All receptors derive from a young man with acute COVID-19.

The CDR3 reads CASSQEYSEKLFF. CDR3 coding DNA: TGTGCCAGCAGCCAAGAATATAGCGAAAAACTGTTTTTT. The chain is built from TRBV3-1 (or the pseudogene TRBV3-2) and TRBJ1-4; the D is unclear. In germline, CDR1 is LGHDT, CDR2 YNNKEL (reference sequence). This CDR3 has 13 residues. Trimming stripped 0 bases from V and 8 bases from J, with 7 bases between.

CDR3 sequence: CASSFQSYNEQFF. The CDR3 DNA is TGTGCCAGCAGCTTTCAGTCCTACAATGAGCAGTTCTTC. The V and J genes are TRBV12-3 or TRBV12-4 and TRBJ2-1; D gene unclear. V was clipped by 6 bases and J by 1 base, with 7 bases between them. The CDR3 has 13 amino acids.

This clone was seen only a few times. CDR3 nucleotides: TGTGCCAACACCGGGACTAGCGGAGACAACTCCTACGAGCAGTACTTC. Its protein product is CANTGTSGDNSYEQYF. The chain recombines TRBV2 with TRBJ2-7, with 11 bases that match TRBD2. There are 16 residues in the CDR3. CDR1 is SNHLY, CDR2 FYNNEI, per germline. The trim removed 10 bases at V and 0 bases at J, leaving 11 bases unmatched. The full variable domain, with the rest looked up from reference TRBV2 and TRBJ2-7, is EPEVTQTPSHQVTQMGQEVILRCVPISNHLYFYWYRQILGQKVEFLVSFYNNEISEKSEIFDDQFSVERPDGSNFTLKIRSTKLEDSAMYFCANTGTSGDNSYEQYFGPGTRLTVT.

The V call is TRBV20-1, the J call TRBJ2-1, with TRBD2 matching 10 bases. Germline lookup yields CDR1 DFQATT and CDR2 SNEGSKA (reference sequence). Trimming cost V 3 bases and J 10 bases; bases outside gene matches: 9. The CDR3 extends over 14 amino acids. The CDR3 loop is CSASMVAGGREQFF. The CDR3 nucleotides are TGCAGTGCTAGTATGGTAGCGGGAGGCCGAGAGCAGTTCTTC.

The V gene is TRBV27, the J gene TRBJ2-1, with 12 bases aligning to TRBD1. V lost 4 bases to trimming and J lost 6 bases; unmatched junction nucleotides: 1. Germline CDR1 reads MNHEY; CDR2 reads SMNVEV (reference sequence). This CDR3 is 14 amino acids long. The CDR3 here is CASSWGQGANEQFF. Written as DNA, the CDR3 is TGTGCCAGCAGTTGGGGACAGGGGGCCAATGAGCAGTTCTTC.

The chain uses TRBV12-5 and TRBJ2-3; 8 bases are a match to TRBD2. CDR1 LGHNT and CDR2 FRNRAP come from the germline V gene. With V trimmed by 0 bases and J by 4 bases, 9 bases remained unmatched. This CDR3 is 17 amino acids long. This CDR3 reads CASGLVRSGGPPDTQYF. In DNA form, the CDR3 reads TGTGCTAGTGGTTTGGTACGATCGGGAGGGCCCCCAGATACGCAGTATTTT.

The CDR3 DNA is TGTGCCAGCAGCTACCAGGGAGGCCCCTACGAGCAGTACTTC. This gives the protein CASSYQGGPYEQYF. The V and J genes are TRBV7-2 and TRBJ2-7; D perhaps matches TRBD2 (6 bases). Trimming pared 4 bases from V and 2 bases from J, leaving 12 bases between. Germline V gene lookup returns CDR1 SGHTA and CDR2 FQGNSA. The length of the CDR3 is 14 residues.

The gene calls are TRBV19 and TRBJ1-5; 10 nucleotides agree with TRBD1. This CDR3 spans 14 amino acids. The V segment lost 7 bases and the J segment 7 bases; nucleotides outside the gene matches: 7. Looked up from germline, CDR1 is LNHDA and CDR2 is SQIVND (reference sequence). CDR3 region: CASTLGQGGQPQHF. CDR3 nucleotides: TGTGCCAGTACCTTAGGACAGGGGGGGCAGCCCCAGCATTTT.

This chain links TRBV11-1 with TRBJ2-7; 9 bases map to TRBD1. The V and J ends lost 0 bases and 5 bases, in that order; junction bases with no gene match: 11. The CDR3 runs 17 residues. The germline CDR1 and CDR2 sequences are SGHAT and FQDESV (reference sequence). The CDR3 sequence: CASSLASGTGSIHEQYF. For the CDR3, the DNA is TGTGCCAGCAGCTTAGCCTCCGGGACAGGGAGTATCCACGAGCAGTACTTC.

The chain links TRBV28 to TRBJ1-6, with TRBD1 as a possible D gene (5 bases). V was trimmed by 3 bases and J by 5 bases, leaving 8 bases between them. CDR3 length: 14 amino acids. CDR1 is MDHEN, CDR2 SYDVKM, per germline. CDR3 sequence reads: CASSLGPDNSPLHF. The CDR3 nucleotides read TGTGCCAGCAGTTTGGGGCCGGATAATTCACCCCTCCACTTT.

This chain uses TRBV14 with TRBJ2-7; D may be TRBD1 (5 bases). The CDR3 covers 13 residues. V lost 4 bases and J 3 bases, leaving 10 bases between the germline ends. Germline CDR1 SGHDN, CDR2 FVKESK. This CDR3 reads CASSPGPDYEQYF. CDR3 nucleotides: TGTGCCAGCAGCCCAGGGCCGGACTACGAGCAGTACTTC.

The rearrangement uses TRBV6-2 or TRBV6-3 and TRBJ2-7, with TRBD1 matching 10 bases. CDR1 is MNHEY, CDR2 SVGEGT, per germline. V lost 6 bases to trimming and J lost 10 bases; unmatched junction nucleotides: 6. The CDR3 length is 12 residues. CDR3 DNA sequence: TGTGCCAGCAGCAAAGACAGGGGGCGCCAGTACTTC. Protein product: CASSKDRGRQYF.

This sequence joins TRBV4-1 and TRBJ2-7; TRBD2 might be the D (5 bases). The CDR3 contains 15 residues. V shed 0 bases and J shed 0 bases, with 9 bases lying between them. The germline CDR1 and CDR2 sequences are MGHRA and YSYEKL. The DNA of the CDR3 is TGCGCCAGCAGCCAAGATCGGGAAGACTCCTACGAGCAGTACTTC. This sequence encodes CASSQDREDSYEQYF.

This clone appeared once. V and J are TRBV7-9 and TRBJ1-6; 8 bases align to TRBD1. Germline V gene sequence: CDR1 SEHNR, CDR2 FQNEAQ (reference sequence). The CDR3 contains 13 residues. The J segment lost 15 bases and the V segment lost 8 bases, leaving 12 bases of the junction unmatched. CDR3 sequence: CASGSGTGFLLHF. The CDR3 DNA sequence: TGTGCCAGCGGTTCCGGGACAGGTTTTCTCCTCCACTTT.

The chain links TRBV13 to TRBJ2-7, with 9 nucleotides matching TRBD2. J was trimmed by 0 bases and V by 1 base; bases with no gene match: 10. Germline assignment: CDR1 PRHDT and CDR2 FYEKMQ (reference sequence). This CDR3 contains 18 residues. The CDR3 nucleotides are TGTGCCAGCAGCTTAGAGGGAGTGCGGGAGGGGAGCTCCTACGAGCAGTACTTC. Amino acids: CASSLEGVREGSSYEQYF.

The chain joins TRBV27 to TRBJ2-5; 13 nucleotides line up with TRBD2. The CDR3 covers 17 residues. Per the germline V gene, CDR1 is MNHEY and CDR2 is SMNVEV (reference sequence). V trimming: 1 base; J trimming: 5 bases; junction bases outside the gene matches: 7. CDR3 sequence reads: CASSLYSGLAGEETQYF. The CDR3 DNA reads TGTGCCAGCAGTTTATACTCTGGACTAGCGGGAGAGGAGACCCAGTACTTC.

This chain connects TRBV10-3 to TRBJ1-1; TRBD1 matches 7 bases. With V trimmed by 0 bases and J by 0 bases, 4 bases remained unmatched. The CDR3 spans 16 residues. Germline CDR1 is ENHRY and CDR2 is SYGVKD. CDR3 DNA: TGTGCCATCAGTGAGTCGAAGGACAGGATGAACACTGAAGCTTTCTTT. Protein product: CAISESKDRMNTEAFF.

The chain joins TRBV11-3 to TRBJ2-1; the match to TRBD1 covers 7 bases. The length of the CDR3 is 15 residues. The V segment lost 5 bases and the J segment 0 bases; nucleotides outside the gene matches: 4. CDR1 SGHNT and CDR2 YENEEA come from the germline V gene. CDR3 bases: TGTGCCAGCAGCCCTGACAGGGCCTCCTACAATGAGCAGTTCTTC. Encoded protein: CASSPDRASYNEQFF.

The chain carries TRBV19 and TRBJ2-1; 8 nucleotides match TRBD1. This CDR3 comprises 15 residues. Germline assignment: CDR1 LNHDA and CDR2 SQIVND (reference sequence). V lost 4 bases to trimming and J lost 0 bases; unmatched junction nucleotides: 2. The CDR3: CASSRQGSSYNEQFF. DNA for the CDR3: TGTGCCAGTAGTAGACAGGGGAGCTCCTACAATGAGCAGTTCTTC.

This chain links TRBV29-1 with TRBJ2-5; the D gene is possibly TRBD1 (6 bases). The V and J ends lost 7 bases and 0 bases respectively, with 15 bases between them. Germline-derived CDR1 and CDR2 are SQVTM and ANQGSEA. The CDR3 sequence is 14 residues long. The CDR3 is CSGTDDTYQETQYF. Written as DNA, the CDR3 is TGCAGCGGGACAGATGATACGTACCAAGAGACCCAGTACTTC.

The CDR3 loop is CASSQEGDRGLEQYF. The CDR3 DNA sequence: TGCGCCAGCAGCCAAGAGGGGGACAGGGGGCTCGAGCAGTACTTC. The chain joins TRBV4-1 to TRBJ2-7, with 12 nucleotides matching TRBD1. Trimming cost V 0 bases and J 6 bases; bases outside gene matches: 3. The CDR3 totals 15 residues. The V gene's germline CDR1 is MGHRA and CDR2 YSYEKL.

The chain has TRBV12-5 and TRBJ2-1; 9 nucleotides line up with TRBD1. Trimming removed 0 bases from V and 0 bases from J; junction bases left unmatched: 15. This CDR3 is 21 amino acids long. Germline CDR1 is LGHNT and CDR2 is FRNRAP. CDR3 sequence (DNA): TGTGCTAGTGGTTTGGTACTGAAGGGACAGGGAGTGACCAGCTCCTACAATGAGCAGTTCTTC. Translated, it gives CASGLVLKGQGVTSSYNEQFF.